This paragraph covers one TCR beta chain sequence. Many counts were recorded for this clonotype. The specificity of this receptor is unknown. Within one base of it there is no much larger clone, and no base qualities were kept. For CDR1 and CDR2, the germline V gene (reference sequence) lists SEHNR and FQNEAQ. Reading from cysteine to phenylalanine, the CDR3 counts 14 amino acids. Of all the DNA, just the CDR3 is kept, 42 bases in frame from base 1. A distance of 11 bases separates the germline ends of V and J, which lose 1 base and 5 bases respectively. Graves' hyperthyroidism was defined as stable when no progression to ophthalmopathy occurred over 18 months of follow-up. The hyperthyroidism patients were between 18 and 65 years old and newly diagnosed, with a disease duration of less than 2 months. The study excluded patients with uncontrolled infections, other autoimmune diseases, pregnancy or lactation. Diagnoses were based on clinical symptoms, serum thyroxine and TRAb, thyroid ultrasound and orbital computed tomography. PBMCs were isolated from about 10 ml of fresh peripheral blood by Ficoll-Paque density gradient centrifugation. Trizol reagent was used to extract total RNA, and RNA quality was then checked on an Agilent 2100 Bioanalyzer.

This sample was included in a study of T cells in Graves' hyperthyroidism and ophthalmopathy (dated by TCRdb to between 2019 and 2020). Looking at the study overall: Peripheral blood samples were taken at initial diagnosis, before any treatment was given. The paper reports TCR Vbeta CDR3 sequencing of over 130 peripheral blood samples: some 44 ophthalmopathy, 70 to 85 hyperthyroidism and approximately 17 progressor patients. Once sampling was done, hyperthyroidism patients were given methimazole at a starting dose of 30 mg daily, whereas ophthalmopathy patients were given high-dose intravenous methylprednisolone. To identify distinguishing TCR V-J signatures, a discovery cohort of around 98 patients was used, comprising 40 to 45 with Graves' ophthalmopathy and approximately 58 with stable Graves' hyperthyroidism. Whether ophthalmopathy could be predicted prospectively was tested in an independent validation cohort made up of approximately 19 hyperthyroidism patients plus 17 patients who later progressed to ophthalmopathy. The study also compared thyroid tissue and blood T-cell repertoires from 5 to 7 Graves' hyperthyroidism patients. The 95 to 100 discovery patients were randomly divided into training and test sets at a 7:3 ratio.

The TCR beta CDR3 regions were amplified from RNA transcripts. The TCR CDR3 was subjected to a first round of RT-PCR using the HTBI primer set and the Qiagen OneStep RT-PCR kit. A second multiplex PCR round built the libraries, followed by size selection and purification. Paired-end sequencing of the libraries was performed with 100 bp reads on an Illumina HiSeq2000. The source study handled its data this way. SOAPnuke was used to process the raw data, removing reads that contained adapters or uncalled bases, had a mean Phred below 15, or lacked an exact match to the constant primer or identifier. COPE v1.2.5 was used to merge the high-quality paired reads, and each unique nucleotide sequence was defined as a clonotype. Clonotypes were aligned to IMGT TRBV, TRBD and TRBJ reference segments using MiTCR v1.1. The analysis was restricted to V-J combinations with a frequency above 0.0001, which together covered 99.2% of the repertoires. The TCS score was defined as the ratio of F50 (clonal expansion) to E x V (chaos), calculated using BLOSUM62-based TCRdist between CDR3 peptides within each V-J. Welch's t-statistics and random forest reduced around 520 V-J features to 10 to 15, which were used in a naive Bayes classifier (R e1071). The public reads were quality trimmed at Q25 with fastp and then assembled into clones with MiXCR by TCRdb, keeping productive beta chains. All rows with the same CDR3 protein become a single entry with the most common DNA and genes. The authors' filters were not applied to this entry. Here the sample has around 620,000 distinct CDR3 sequences; 16% occur a single time. The top ten clones comprise around 4% of the sample.

Points the paper makes about the study in general: Sample size was not statistically predetermined, and blinding of investigators to group allocation was not performed. In validation, the model predicted progression to ophthalmopathy with 55% to 71% sensitivity and approximately 74% specificity, a median of about 6 months before onset. Most expanded thyroid clonotypes (frequency above 0.001) were also found in blood, which suggests that blood repertoires may mirror thyroid immune responses. A 13 V-J signature model separated ophthalmopathy from stable hyperthyroidism, with around 90% sensitivity and about 81% specificity in cross-validation and 80%/75% in testing.

Here the chain combines TRBV7-9 and TRBJ2-5, and perhaps TRBD2 as D gene, on 7 matching bases. The TCR comes from a woman in her 30s with Graves' hyperthyroidism. The sample consisted of blood. The DNA reads as follows: TGTGCCAGCAGCTTAGGCGGGGGCGTGGAGACCCAGTACTTC. Its product reads: CASSLGGGVETQYF.